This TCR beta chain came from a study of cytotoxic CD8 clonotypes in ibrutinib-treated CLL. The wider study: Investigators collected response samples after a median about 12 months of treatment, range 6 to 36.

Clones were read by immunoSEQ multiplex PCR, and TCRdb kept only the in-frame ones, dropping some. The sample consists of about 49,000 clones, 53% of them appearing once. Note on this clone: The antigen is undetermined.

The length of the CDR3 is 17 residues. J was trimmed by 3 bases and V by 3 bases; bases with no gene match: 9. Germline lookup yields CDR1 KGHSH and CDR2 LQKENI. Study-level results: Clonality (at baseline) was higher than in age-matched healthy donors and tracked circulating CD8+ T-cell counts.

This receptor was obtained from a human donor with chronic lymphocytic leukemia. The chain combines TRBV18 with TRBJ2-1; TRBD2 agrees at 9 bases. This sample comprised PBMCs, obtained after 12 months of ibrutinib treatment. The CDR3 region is CASSPGQRTSVYNEQFF. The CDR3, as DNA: TGTGCCAGCTCACCGGGACAGAGGACTAGCGTCTACAATGAGCAGTTCTTC.